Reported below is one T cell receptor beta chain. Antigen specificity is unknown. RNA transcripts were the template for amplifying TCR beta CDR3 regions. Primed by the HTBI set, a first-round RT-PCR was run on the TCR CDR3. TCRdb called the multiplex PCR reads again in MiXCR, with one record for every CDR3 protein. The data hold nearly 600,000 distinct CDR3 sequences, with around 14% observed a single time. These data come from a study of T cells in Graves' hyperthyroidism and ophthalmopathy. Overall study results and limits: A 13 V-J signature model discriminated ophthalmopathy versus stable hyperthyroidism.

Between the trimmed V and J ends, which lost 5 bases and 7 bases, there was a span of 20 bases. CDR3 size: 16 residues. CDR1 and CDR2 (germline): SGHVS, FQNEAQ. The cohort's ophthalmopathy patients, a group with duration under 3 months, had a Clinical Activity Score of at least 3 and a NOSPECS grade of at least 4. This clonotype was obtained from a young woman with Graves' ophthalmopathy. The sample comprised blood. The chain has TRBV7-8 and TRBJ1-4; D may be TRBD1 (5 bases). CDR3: CASSPRVGGSSEKLFF. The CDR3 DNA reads TGTGCCAGCAGCCCCCGGGTCGGGGGGTCTAGTGAAAAACTGTTTTTT.